One and the same sample provided the 22 T cell receptor beta chains below, sequenced in a study of blood T cell repertoires in COVID-19. Some clones are missing from TCRdb's copy, which holds only in-frame ones; the method was immunoSEQ multiplex PCR. Among over 100,000 clones listed, 88% were seen once. Specimen: peripheral blood. The receptor set was obtained from a man aged 50 to 59 with acute or convalescent COVID-19.

The V and J genes are TRBV12-3 or TRBV12-4 and TRBJ1-2, with D possibly matching TRBD1 (6 bases). The CDR3 consists of 13 residues. Trimming took 6 bases from V and 4 from J, leaving 12 bases between them. Written as DNA, the CDR3 is TGTGCCAGCAGCCGACAGGACCTCTATGGCTACACCTTC. Translating gives CASSRQDLYGYTF.

This clone was picked up one time. The chain joins TRBV28 to TRBJ1-2; D not resolved. V was trimmed by 6 bases and J by 4 bases, leaving 12 bases between them. In germline, CDR1 is MDHEN, CDR2 SYDVKM. The CDR3 is 13 residues long. CDR3 nucleotides: TGTGCCAGCAGGGTGGGGAGGGCCTATGGCTACACCTTC. It specifies CASRVGRAYGYTF.

DNA of the CDR3: TGTGCCAGTCAGGGGAATGGTGAAAAACTGTTTTTT. Amino acid sequence: CASQGNGEKLFF. This chain uses TRBV25-1 with TRBJ1-4; possibly TRBD1 for D (6 bases). V was shortened by 9 bases and J by 7 bases, with 12 bases between the two germline ends. CDR1 and CDR2 from the germline V gene are MGHDK and SYGVNS. The CDR3 runs 12 residues. The full variable domain, its missing parts supplied by reference TRBV25-1 and TRBJ1-4, is EADIYQTPRYLVIGTGKKITLECSQTMGHDKMYWYQQDPGMELHLIHYSYGVNSTEKGDLSSESTVSRIRTEHFPLTLESARPSHTSQYLCASQGNGEKLFFGSGTQLSVL.

This clone has a single count. The chain carries TRBV7-3 and TRBJ2-5; 7 positions agree with TRBD1. There are 15 residues in the CDR3. The V gene end was trimmed by 8 bases and the J gene end by 4 bases; junction bases not matched to a gene: 13. Per germline, CDR1 SGHTA and CDR2 FQGTGA. The CDR3 bases are TGTGCCAGCGATATTGACAGGGTGGGAGTAGAGACCCAGTACTTC. It encodes CASDIDRVGVETQYF.

The J gene is TRBJ1-5, the V gene TRBV3-1 (or the pseudogene TRBV3-2), with 9 bases matching TRBD1. Germline CDR1 reads LGHDT; CDR2 reads YNNKEL (reference sequence). The CDR3 length is 14 residues. After removal of 5 bases from V and 4 bases from J, the junction contained 3 bases not matched to a gene. CDR3 bases: TGTGCCAGCAGCTCCGGGACAGGGAATCAGCCCCAGCATTTT. It yields the protein CASSSGTGNQPQHF.

V usage is TRBV2 and J usage is TRBJ1-2; TRBD1 aligns across 7 bases. Germline CDR1 SNHLY, CDR2 FYNNEI. Trimming took 1 base from V and 5 from J; bases not matched to a gene: 7. The CDR3 length is 15 residues. CDR3 amino acids: CASSEGTGDLYGYTF. CDR3 DNA sequence: TGTGCCAGCAGTGAAGGCACAGGGGACCTGTATGGCTACACCTTC.

The chain is built from TRBV11-2 and TRBJ2-7, with 8 bases fitting TRBD1. V lost 4 bases, J lost 4 bases, and 9 bases stayed unmatched. The length of the CDR3 is 15 residues. CDR1 is SGHAT, CDR2 FQNNGV, per germline. This chain's CDR3 is CASSSGQGLLYEQYF. CDR3 coding DNA: TGTGCCAGCAGCTCTGGACAGGGTCTGTTATACGAGCAGTACTTC. Complete variable domain (other parts from reference TRBV11-2 and TRBJ2-7): EAGVAQSPRYKIIEKRQSVAFWCNPISGHATLYWYQQILGQGPKLLIQFQNNGVVDDSQLPKDRFSAERLKGVDSTLKIQPAKLEDSAVYLCASSSGQGLLYEQYFGPGTRLTVT.

The chain carries TRBV19 and TRBJ1-2; 7 bases fit TRBD1. Germline V gives CDR1 LNHDA, CDR2 SQIVND (reference sequence). This CDR3 spans 15 amino acids. V gave up 5 bases and J gave up 8 bases; unmatched junction bases: 14. The CDR3 region has the DNA TGTGCCAGTAGTGACCCGAGTACAGGGGTGGTCGGCTACACCTTC. Protein: CASSDPSTGVVGYTF.

CDR3 region: CSCTSGGPDTQYF. DNA for the CDR3: TGCAGTTGCACTAGCGGGGGGCCAGATACGCAGTATTTT. The rearrangement joins TRBV29-1 to TRBJ2-3, with 12 bases matching TRBD2. CDR1 and CDR2 from the germline V gene are SQVTM and ANQGSEA. The CDR3 consists of 13 residues.

This sequence joins TRBV7-3 and TRBJ1-1; possibly TRBD1 for D (5 bases). Looked up from germline, CDR1 is SGHTA and CDR2 is FQGTGA. The ends were cut back, 5 bases at V and 7 bases at J, with 11 bases in the middle. The length of the CDR3 is 12 residues. The CDR3 region is CASSRLGGEAFF. DNA for the CDR3: TGTGCCAGCAGCCGCCTGGGGGGTGAAGCTTTCTTT.

The chain links TRBV10-3 to TRBJ2-3, with 8 nucleotides matching TRBD1. The CDR3 spans 16 residues. The V and J ends lost 10 bases and 3 bases, in that order; junction bases with no gene match: 15. The germline CDR1 and CDR2 sequences are ENHRY and SYGVKD. CDR3 region: CATTGFRTGSTDTQYF. In nucleotides, the CDR3 is TGTGCCACCACCGGTTTCAGGACAGGGAGTACAGATACGCAGTATTTT.

This chain connects TRBV15 to TRBJ1-2; TRBD1 aligns across 7 bases. Trimming took 6 bases from V and 4 from J; bases not matched to a gene: 8. The germline CDR1 and CDR2 sequences are LNHNV and YYDKDF (reference sequence). The CDR3 totals 14 residues. The CDR3 is CATRSRGTVYGYTF. The CDR3, as DNA: TGTGCCACCAGAAGCCGTGGGACAGTCTATGGCTACACCTTC.

The chain couples TRBV28 to TRBJ1-2, with D unresolved. Trimming stripped 4 bases from V and 0 bases from J, with 9 bases between. CDR3 length equals 14 residues. The V gene's germline CDR1 is MDHEN and CDR2 SYDVKM. CDR3 bases: TGTGCCAGCAGTTCCCCGGACTCTAACTATGGCTACACCTTC. Translation: CASSSPDSNYGYTF.

The V call is TRBV29-1, the J call TRBJ2-1; D unclear. This CDR3 has 11 amino acids. V was cut by 5 bases and J by 3 bases, with 5 bases left in between. In germline, CDR1 is SQVTM, CDR2 ANQGSEA. The CDR3: CSVFLYNEQFF. The CDR3 DNA is TGCAGCGTTTTCCTCTACAATGAGCAGTTCTTC.

The rearrangement joins TRBV28 to TRBJ1-4; a possible D gene is TRBD1 (6 bases). Germline assignment: CDR1 MDHEN and CDR2 SYDVKM. The CDR3 is made up of 15 amino acids. V was cut by 3 bases and J by 5 bases, with 13 bases left in between. The CDR3 is CASSLAGAGNEKLFF. The CDR3 DNA reads TGTGCCAGCAGTTTGGCAGGGGCTGGAAATGAAAAACTGTTTTTT.

As for this clone: The junction shows a germline mismatch at one end, possibly a read error. The rearrangement joins TRBV11-2 to TRBJ1-2; D is uncertain. The CDR3 length is 14 residues. Germline V lookup: CDR1 SGHAT, CDR2 FQNNGV. The CDR3 nucleotides read TGTGCCAGCAGCTTAGGGGTACGTGGGAGCGATCTATATTTC. As protein: CASSLGVRGSDLYF.

V usage is TRBV4-1 and J usage is TRBJ1-1; D is perhaps TRBD1 (6 bases). The CDR3 sequence is 15 residues long. Trimming left V 1 base short and J 4 bases short, with 13 bases between. CDR1 is MGHRA, CDR2 YSYEKL, per germline. CDR3 in amino acids: CASSQGDTGSTEAFF. Here the CDR3 DNA reads TGCGCCAGCAGCCAAGGGGACACGGGTAGCACTGAAGCTTTCTTT.

V usage is TRBV7-3 and J usage is TRBJ1-2, with D unclear. This CDR3 spans 15 amino acids. V dropped 5 bases and J dropped 2 bases, with 15 bases sitting between them. CDR1 and CDR2 from the germline V gene are SGHTA and FQGTGA. CDR3 loop: CASSPLRVSNYGYTF. CDR3 DNA: TGTGCCAGCAGCCCACTAAGAGTTTCCAACTATGGCTACACCTTC.

The V and J genes are TRBV6-5 and TRBJ1-2; D is unclear. The CDR3 sequence is 12 residues long. Germline V gene sequence: CDR1 MNHEY, CDR2 SVGAGI. Trimming stripped 6 bases from V and 8 bases from J, with 13 bases between. CDR3 coding DNA: TGTGCCAGCAGGCAAATCGGGGAGGGCTACACCTTC. Translating gives CASRQIGEGYTF.

This clone has only a few counts. The rearrangement joins TRBV19 to TRBJ2-1, with D possibly matching TRBD2 (5 bases). Germline loops: CDR1 LNHDA, CDR2 SQIVND (reference sequence). This CDR3 has 15 amino acids. Trimming removed 2 bases from V and 2 bases from J, with 10 bases in between. CDR3 residues: CASSISLAAYNEQFF. The CDR3 bases are TGTGCCAGTAGTATATCCCTAGCAGCCTACAATGAGCAGTTCTTC.

The V gene is TRBV10-1, the J gene TRBJ1-1, with 7 bases matching TRBD1. The germline CDR1 and CDR2 sequences are WNHNN and SYGVQD (reference sequence). The CDR3 runs 13 residues. V lost 6 bases and J lost 2; bases outside the gene matches: 3. As DNA, the CDR3 is TGCGCCAGCAGCGGGACAGCAAACACTGAAGCTTTCTTT. It specifies CASSGTANTEAFF.

V usage is TRBV11-3 and J usage is TRBJ2-3; the D is unclear. This CDR3 is built from 14 residues. Germline loops: CDR1 SGHNT, CDR2 YENEEA. V lost 5 bases and J 0 bases, leaving 9 bases between the germline ends. The CDR3 sequence is CASSRGLSTDTQYF. The CDR3 DNA is TGTGCCAGCAGCCGAGGATTAAGCACAGATACGCAGTATTTT.